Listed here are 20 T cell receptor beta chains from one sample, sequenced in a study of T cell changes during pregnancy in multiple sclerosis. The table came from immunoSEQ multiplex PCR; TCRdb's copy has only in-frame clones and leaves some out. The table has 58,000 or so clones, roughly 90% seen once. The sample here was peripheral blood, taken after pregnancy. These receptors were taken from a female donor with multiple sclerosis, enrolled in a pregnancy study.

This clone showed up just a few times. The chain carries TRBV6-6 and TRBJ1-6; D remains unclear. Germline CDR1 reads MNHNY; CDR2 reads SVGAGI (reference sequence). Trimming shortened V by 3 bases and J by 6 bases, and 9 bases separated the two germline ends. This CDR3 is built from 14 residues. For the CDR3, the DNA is TGTGCCAGCAGTTATCGAGGGCCTAATTCACCCCTCCACTTT. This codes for CASSYRGPNSPLHF.

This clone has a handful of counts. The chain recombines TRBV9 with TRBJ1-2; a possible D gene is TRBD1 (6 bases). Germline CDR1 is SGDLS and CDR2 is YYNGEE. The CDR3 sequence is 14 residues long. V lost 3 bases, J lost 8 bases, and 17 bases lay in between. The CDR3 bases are TGTGCCAGCAGCGACTCAGGGGCTTTGAGCGGCTACACCTTC. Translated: CASSDSGALSGYTF.

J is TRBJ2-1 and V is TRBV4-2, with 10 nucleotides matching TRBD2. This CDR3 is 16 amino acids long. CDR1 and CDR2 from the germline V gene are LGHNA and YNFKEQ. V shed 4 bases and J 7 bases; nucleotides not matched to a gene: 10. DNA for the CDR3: TGTGCCAGCAGCCCGAGTGGAGCGGGGGGGTGGAATGAGCAGTTCTTC. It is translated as CASSPSGAGGWNEQFF.

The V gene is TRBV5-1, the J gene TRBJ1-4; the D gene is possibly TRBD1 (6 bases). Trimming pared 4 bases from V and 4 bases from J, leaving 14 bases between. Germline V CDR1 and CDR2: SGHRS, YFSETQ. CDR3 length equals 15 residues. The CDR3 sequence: CASSPGGPGNEKLFF. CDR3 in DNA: TGCGCCAGCAGCCCGGGGGGGCCTGGTAATGAAAAACTGTTTTTT.

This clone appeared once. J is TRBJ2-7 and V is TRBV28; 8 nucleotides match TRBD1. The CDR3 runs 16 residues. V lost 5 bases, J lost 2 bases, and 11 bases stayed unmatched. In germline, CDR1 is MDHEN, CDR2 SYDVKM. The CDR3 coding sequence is TGTGCCAGCAGTAATCTACGGACAGGGCCAACCTACGAGCAGTACTTC. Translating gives CASSNLRTGPTYEQYF.

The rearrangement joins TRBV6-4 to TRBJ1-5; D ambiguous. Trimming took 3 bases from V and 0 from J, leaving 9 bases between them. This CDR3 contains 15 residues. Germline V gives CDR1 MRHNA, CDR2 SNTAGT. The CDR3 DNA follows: TGTGCCAGCAGTGAAGCGGGAGGTAGCAATCAGCCCCAGCATTTT. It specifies CASSEAGGSNQPQHF.

CDR3 sequence (DNA): TGCGCCAGCAGTTGGCGGGGGTTCGGGGAGCTGTTTTTT. Translated, it gives CASSWRGFGELFF. The V call is TRBV5-1, the J call TRBJ2-2; 7 positions agree with TRBD2. Trimming removed 5 bases from V and 7 bases from J; junction bases left unmatched: 5. Looked up from germline, CDR1 is SGHRS and CDR2 is YFSETQ. The CDR3 runs to 13 residues.

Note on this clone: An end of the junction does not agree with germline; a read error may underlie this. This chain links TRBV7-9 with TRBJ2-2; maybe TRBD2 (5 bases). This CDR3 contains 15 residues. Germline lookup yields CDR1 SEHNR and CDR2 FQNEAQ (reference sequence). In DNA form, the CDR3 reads TGTGCCAGCAGCCCCCGGGGAGTGTACACCAGGGAGCTGTTTTTT. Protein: CASSPRGVYTRELFF.

The CDR3, as DNA: TGTGCCAGCAGCGCCCACTTCGATCGTTCCGATACGCAGTATTTT. Translating it yields CASSAHFDRSDTQYF. The chain is built from TRBV9 and TRBJ2-3; D remains ambiguous. Deletions cut 3 bases from V and 6 bases from J, with 17 bases between. In germline, CDR1 is SGDLS, CDR2 YYNGEE. The CDR3 loop spans 15 amino acids. The complete variable domain, with remaining parts taken from reference TRBV9 and TRBJ2-3, reads DSGVTQTPKHLITATGQRVTLRCSPRSGDLSVYWYQQSLDQGLQFLIQYYNGEERAKGNILERFSAQQFPDLHSELNLSSLELGDSALYFCASSAHFDRSDTQYFGPGTRLTVL.

The DNA of the CDR3 is TGTGCCAGCAGTTACTCGTCGAGGTATAATGAAAAACTGTTTTTT. It encodes CASSYSSRYNEKLFF. The chain combines TRBV6-6 with TRBJ1-4; D ambiguous. With 0 bases removed from V and 4 bases from J, the gap between germline ends came to 9 bases. The CDR3 loop spans 15 amino acids. The germline V gene encodes CDR1 MNHNY and CDR2 SVGAGI (reference sequence).

The CDR3 spells CASSDTVSEAFF. The CDR3 DNA reads as TGTGCCAGCAGCGATACAGTGTCTGAAGCTTTCTTT. The V gene is TRBV5-4, the J gene TRBJ1-1; D is ambiguous. This CDR3 has 12 amino acids. The germline V gene has CDR1 SGHNT and CDR2 YYREEE (reference sequence). The V end was cut by 4 bases, the J end by 6 bases, with 10 bases between.

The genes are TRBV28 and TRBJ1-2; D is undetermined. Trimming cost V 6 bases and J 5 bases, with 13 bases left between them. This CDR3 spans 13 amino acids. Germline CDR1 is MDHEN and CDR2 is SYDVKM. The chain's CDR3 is CASSPSGSYGYTF. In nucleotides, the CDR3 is TGTGCCAGCAGCCCGTCCGGGTCATATGGCTACACCTTC.

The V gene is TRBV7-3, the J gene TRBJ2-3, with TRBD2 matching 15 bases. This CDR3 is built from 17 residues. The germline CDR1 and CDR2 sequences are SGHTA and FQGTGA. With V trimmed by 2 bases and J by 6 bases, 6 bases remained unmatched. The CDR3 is CASSLQGLAGGADTQYF. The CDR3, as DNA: TGTGCCAGCAGCTTACAGGGACTAGCGGGGGGCGCGGATACGCAGTATTTT.

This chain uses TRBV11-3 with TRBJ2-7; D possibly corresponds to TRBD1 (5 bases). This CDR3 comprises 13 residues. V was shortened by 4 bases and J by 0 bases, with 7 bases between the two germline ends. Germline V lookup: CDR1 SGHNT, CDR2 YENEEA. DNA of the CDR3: TGTGCCAGCAGCTCGGACACCTCCTACGAGCAGTACTTC. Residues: CASSSDTSYEQYF.

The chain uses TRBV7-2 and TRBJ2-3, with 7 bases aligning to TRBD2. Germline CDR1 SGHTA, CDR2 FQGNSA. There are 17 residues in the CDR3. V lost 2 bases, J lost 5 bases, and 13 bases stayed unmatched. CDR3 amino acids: CASSLWAPAGGGDTQYF. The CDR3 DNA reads TGTGCCAGCAGCTTATGGGCCCCGGCGGGCGGGGGAGATACGCAGTATTTT. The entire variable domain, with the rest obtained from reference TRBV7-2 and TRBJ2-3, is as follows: GAGVSQSPSNKVTEKGKDVELRCDPISGHTALYWYRQSLGQGLEFLIYFQGNSAPDKSGLPSDRFSAERTGGSVSTLTIQRTQQEDSAVYLCASSLWAPAGGGDTQYFGPGTRLTVL.

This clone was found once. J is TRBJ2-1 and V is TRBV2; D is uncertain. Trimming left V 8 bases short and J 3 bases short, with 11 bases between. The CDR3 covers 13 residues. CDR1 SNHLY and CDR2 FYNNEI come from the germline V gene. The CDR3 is CASVVQSYNEQFF. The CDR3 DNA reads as TGTGCCAGCGTAGTACAGAGCTACAATGAGCAGTTCTTC.

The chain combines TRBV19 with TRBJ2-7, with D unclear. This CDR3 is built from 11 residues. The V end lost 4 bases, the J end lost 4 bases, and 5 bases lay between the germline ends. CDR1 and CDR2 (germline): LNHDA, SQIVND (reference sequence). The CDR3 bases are TGTGCCAGTAGTAGCAGATACGAGCAGTACTTC. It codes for CASSSRYEQYF.

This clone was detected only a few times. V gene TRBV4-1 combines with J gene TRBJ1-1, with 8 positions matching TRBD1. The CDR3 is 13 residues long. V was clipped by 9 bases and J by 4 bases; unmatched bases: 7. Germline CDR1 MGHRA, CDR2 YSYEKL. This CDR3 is CASRTGLGTEAFF. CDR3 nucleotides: TGCGCCAGTCGGACAGGGCTTGGCACTGAAGCTTTCTTT.

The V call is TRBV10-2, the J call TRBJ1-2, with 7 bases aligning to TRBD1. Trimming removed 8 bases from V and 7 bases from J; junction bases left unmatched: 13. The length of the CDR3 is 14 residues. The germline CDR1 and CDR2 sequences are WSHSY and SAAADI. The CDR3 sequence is CASVSDRERGGYTF. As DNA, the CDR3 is TGCGCCAGCGTCTCCGACAGGGAAAGAGGTGGCTACACCTTC.

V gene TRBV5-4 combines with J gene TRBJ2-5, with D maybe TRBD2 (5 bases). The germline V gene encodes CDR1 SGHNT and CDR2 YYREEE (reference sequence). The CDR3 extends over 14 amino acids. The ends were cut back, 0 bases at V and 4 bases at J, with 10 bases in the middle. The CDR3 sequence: CASSLDPGGETQYF. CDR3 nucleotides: TGTGCCAGCAGCTTGGACCCTGGAGGAGAGACCCAGTACTTC.